This T cell receptor (beta chain) was identified in a study of Ad26.COV2.S vaccination and SARS-CoV-2 variants. On the study more broadly: A COV1001 Ad26.COV2.S trial-arm participant provided the sample.

The CDR3 runs 15 residues. The V gene's germline CDR1 is SNHLY and CDR2 FYNNEI. The J segment lost 7 bases and the V segment lost 4 bases, leaving 9 bases of the junction unmatched. TCRdb keeps only in-frame clones here, not all; method: immunoSEQ multiplex PCR. In the table there are some 460,000 clones, roughly nine tenths of which are singletons. The treatment is: approximately 18 received Ad26.COV2.S at low or high dose, single or two shots; roughly 5 received placebo; per-sample allocation not given. On day 63 after the first injection, vaccine and placebo recipients gave samples. This adult donor, from Boston, was 18-55 years old. An Ad26 vector that expressed Wuhan-strain SARS-CoV-2 spike constituted the vaccine.

The source material was peripheral blood, sampled in a trial of Ad26.COV2.S vaccine versus placebo. This chain links TRBV2 with TRBJ2-7, with 11 bases lining up with TRBD2. The source is a person aged 18-60 years who received the Ad26.COV2.S COVID-19 vaccine or a placebo. The CDR3 DNA is TGTGCCAGCAGTGTCGGGCTAGCGGGGGGCTTTGAGCAGTACTTC. Its protein product is CASSVGLAGGFEQYF.